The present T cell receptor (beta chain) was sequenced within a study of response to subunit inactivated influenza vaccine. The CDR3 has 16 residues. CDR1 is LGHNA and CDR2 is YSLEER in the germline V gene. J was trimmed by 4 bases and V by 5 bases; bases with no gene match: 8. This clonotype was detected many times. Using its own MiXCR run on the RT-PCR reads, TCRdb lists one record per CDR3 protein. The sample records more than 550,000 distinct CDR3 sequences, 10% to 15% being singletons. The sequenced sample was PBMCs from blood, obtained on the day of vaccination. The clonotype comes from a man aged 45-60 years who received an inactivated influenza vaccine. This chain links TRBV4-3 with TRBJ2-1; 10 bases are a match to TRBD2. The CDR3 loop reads CASSATTSGLYNEQFF. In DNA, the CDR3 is TGCGCCAGCAGCGCAACGACTAGCGGGTTATACAATGAGCAGTTCTTC.